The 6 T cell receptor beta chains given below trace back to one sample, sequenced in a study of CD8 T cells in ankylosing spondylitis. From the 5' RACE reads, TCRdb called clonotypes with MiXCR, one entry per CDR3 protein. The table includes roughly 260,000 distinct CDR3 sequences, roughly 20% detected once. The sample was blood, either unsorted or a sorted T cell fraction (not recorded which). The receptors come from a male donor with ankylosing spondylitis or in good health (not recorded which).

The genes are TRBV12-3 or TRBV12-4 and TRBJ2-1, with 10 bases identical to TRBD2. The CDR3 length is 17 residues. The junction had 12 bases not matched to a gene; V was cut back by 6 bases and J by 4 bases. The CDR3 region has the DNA TGTGCCAGCAGACGGGCAGCGGGGGGGTGGTCTTACAATGAGCAGTTCTTC. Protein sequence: CASRRAAGGWSYNEQFF.

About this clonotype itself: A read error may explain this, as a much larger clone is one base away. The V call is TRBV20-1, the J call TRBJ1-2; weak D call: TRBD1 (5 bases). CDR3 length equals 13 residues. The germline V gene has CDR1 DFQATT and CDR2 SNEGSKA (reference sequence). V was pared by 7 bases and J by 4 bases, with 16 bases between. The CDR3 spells CSVIGLGVYGYTF. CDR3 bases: TGCAGTGTCATCGGGCTGGGGGTCTATGGCTACACCTTC.

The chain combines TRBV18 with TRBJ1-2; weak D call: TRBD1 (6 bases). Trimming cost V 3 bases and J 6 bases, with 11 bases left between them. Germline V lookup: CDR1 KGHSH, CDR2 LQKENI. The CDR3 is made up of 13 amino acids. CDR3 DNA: TGTGCCAGCTCACCGTCAGGGGAGAATGGCTACACCTTC. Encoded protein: CASSPSGENGYTF. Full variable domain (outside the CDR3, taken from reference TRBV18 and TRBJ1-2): NAGVMQNPRHLVRRRGQEARLRCSPMKGHSHVYWYRQLPEEGLKFMVYLQKENIIDESGMPKERFSAEFPKEGPSILRIQQVVRGDSAAYFCASSPSGENGYTFGSGTRLTVV.

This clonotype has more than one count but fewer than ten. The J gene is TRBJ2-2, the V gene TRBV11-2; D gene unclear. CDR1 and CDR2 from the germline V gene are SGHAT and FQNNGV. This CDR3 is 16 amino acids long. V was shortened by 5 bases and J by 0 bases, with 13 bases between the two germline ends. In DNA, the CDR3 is TGTGCCAGCAGCCTACTCGGACGGACGAACACCGGGGAGCTGTTTTTT. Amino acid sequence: CASSLLGRTNTGELFF. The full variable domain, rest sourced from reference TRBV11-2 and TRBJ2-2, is EAGVAQSPRYKIIEKRQSVAFWCNPISGHATLYWYQQILGQGPKLLIQFQNNGVVDDSQLPKDRFSAERLKGVDSTLKIQPAKLEDSAVYLCASSLLGRTNTGELFFGEGSRLTVL.

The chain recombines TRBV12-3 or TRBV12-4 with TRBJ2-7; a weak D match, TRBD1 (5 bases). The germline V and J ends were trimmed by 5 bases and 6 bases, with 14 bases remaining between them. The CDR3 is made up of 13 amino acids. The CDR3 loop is CASSTTGAPEQYV. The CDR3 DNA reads TGTGCCAGCAGTACCACAGGCGCGCCCGAGCAGTACGTC.

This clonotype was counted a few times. The CDR3 DNA sequence: TGTGCCAGCAGTCCGGCAGTTGGGCAGTCCGCGAATCAGCCCCAGCATTTT. Its translation is CASSPAVGQSANQPQHF. The rearrangement joins TRBV12-3 or TRBV12-4 to TRBJ1-5; D gene uncertain. Trimming cost V 5 bases and J 4 bases, with 21 bases left between them. CDR3 length: 17 residues.